The 17 T cell receptor beta chains reported below all come from one sample, sequenced in a study of blood T cell repertoires in COVID-19. Sequenced by immunoSEQ multiplex PCR; TCRdb stores in-frame clones only, minus some. Here the sample spans hundreds of thousands of clones, 80% to 90% being singletons. Sequenced input: peripheral blood. These receptors were obtained from a man aged 35 to 55 with acute or convalescent COVID-19.

V is TRBV18 and J is TRBJ1-5; the match to TRBD1 covers 9 bases. Germline CDR1 is KGHSH and CDR2 is LQKENI. This CDR3 region has 15 residues. V trimming: 3 bases; J trimming: 11 bases; junction bases outside the gene matches: 11. This chain's CDR3 is CASSPGQGTVRSQHF. The CDR3 coding sequence is TGTGCCAGCTCACCGGGACAGGGTACCGTTCGGTCCCAGCATTTT. Full variable domain (outside the CDR3, taken from reference TRBV18 and TRBJ1-5): NAGVMQNPRHLVRRRGQEARLRCSPMKGHSHVYWYRQLPEEGLKFMVYLQKENIIDESGMPKERFSAEFPKEGPSILRIQQVVRGDSAAYFCASSPGQGTVRSQHFGDGTRLSIL.

This clone appeared once. This chain joins TRBV2 and TRBJ2-2; 7 nucleotides line up with TRBD1. V shed 6 bases and J 4 bases; nucleotides not matched to a gene: 5. The CDR3 is 14 amino acids. Germline lookup yields CDR1 SNHLY and CDR2 FYNNEI. CDR3 amino acids: CASSPGTVTGELFF. CDR3 nucleotides: TGTGCCAGCAGCCCAGGGACAGTCACCGGGGAGCTGTTTTTT.

The chain recombines TRBV11-3 with TRBJ2-1, with D perhaps TRBD1 (5 bases). This CDR3 region has 12 residues. In germline, CDR1 is SGHNT, CDR2 YENEEA. V was pared by 1 base and J by 10 bases, with 8 bases between. This CDR3 is CASSLAPGEQFF. The DNA for the CDR3 is TGTGCCAGCAGCTTAGCCCCAGGGGAGCAGTTCTTC.

Here the CDR3 DNA reads TGTGCCAGCAGTTCCCGGACACTTCCCAATGAGCAGTTCTTC. Residues: CASSSRTLPNEQFF. The rearrangement uses TRBV25-1 and TRBJ2-1, with D possibly matching TRBD1 (5 bases). CDR1 and CDR2 (germline): MGHDK, SYGVNS. CDR3 length: 14 residues. V lost 5 bases and J lost 6, with 14 bases in between.

The chain recombines TRBV13 with TRBJ1-3; maybe TRBD1 (5 bases). Trimming shortened V by 4 bases and J by 0 bases, and 13 bases separated the two germline ends. This CDR3 spans 16 amino acids. In germline, CDR1 is PRHDT, CDR2 FYEKMQ (reference sequence). In DNA form, the CDR3 reads TGTGCCAGCAGCTCCTACAGGTTACTCTCTGGAAACACCATATATTTT. It translates to CASSSYRLLSGNTIYF.

On this clone: Other nucleotide sequences in the sample specify the same CDR3. V gene TRBV28 combines with J gene TRBJ1-1; 9 positions match TRBD1. V was clipped by 4 bases and J by 8 bases; unmatched bases: 5. Germline CDR1 reads MDHEN; CDR2 reads SYDVKM. The CDR3 totals 13 residues. The CDR3 sequence is CASSSGQGTEAFF. For the CDR3, the DNA is TGTGCCAGCAGTTCGGGACAGGGAACCGAAGCTTTCTTT.

This chain links TRBV27 with TRBJ2-2, with 7 bases matching TRBD1. The germline gives CDR1 MNHEY, CDR2 SMNVEV (reference sequence). The ends lost 2 bases at V and 4 bases at J; junction bases unmatched: 4. The CDR3 consists of 15 residues. CDR3: CASSLRGRATGELFF. In DNA form, the CDR3 reads TGTGCCAGCAGTTTAAGGGGGCGTGCCACCGGGGAGCTGTTTTTT.

CDR3 nucleotides: TGTGCCAGTAGTATAGGTCTTGGCAGGGGGTACAATCAGCCCCAGCATTTT. It yields the protein CASSIGLGRGYNQPQHF. This chain joins TRBV19 and TRBJ1-5, with 7 bases matching TRBD1. The V gene's germline CDR1 is LNHDA and CDR2 SQIVND (reference sequence). The J segment lost 3 bases and the V segment lost 1 base, leaving 9 bases of the junction unmatched. CDR3 length: 17 amino acids.

This chain uses TRBV5-8 with TRBJ1-5; no reliable D call. Trimming removed 2 bases from V and 4 bases from J, with 7 bases in between. This CDR3 comprises 13 residues. The germline CDR1 and CDR2 sequences are SGHTS and YDEGEE. The CDR3, as DNA: TGTGCCAGCAGCTTCAGAGGGAATCAGCCCCAGCATTTT. Translation gives CASSFRGNQPQHF.

J is TRBJ1-2 and V is TRBV6-5; D is undetermined. CDR1 MNHEY and CDR2 SVGAGI come from the germline V gene. The CDR3 runs to 14 residues. The V and J ends lost 2 bases and 2 bases respectively, with 9 bases between them. The CDR3 region is CASSYGGRNYGYTF. The CDR3 DNA reads TGTGCCAGCAGTTACGGTGGCAGGAACTATGGCTACACCTTC.

This clone was seen repeatedly, ten times or more. V is TRBV28 and J is TRBJ1-6, with TRBD1 as a possible D gene (5 bases). Trimming removed 5 bases from V and 7 bases from J, with 12 bases in between. Germline CDR1 MDHEN, CDR2 SYDVKM. This CDR3 spans 14 amino acids. CDR3 DNA: TGTGCCAGCAGTGTCGGGGGGGGGAATTCACCCCTCCACTTT. Translating it yields CASSVGGGNSPLHF.

This chain joins TRBV14 and TRBJ1-1; the D is unclear. V was trimmed by 3 bases and J by 8 bases, leaving 10 bases between them. The CDR3 loop spans 12 amino acids. Germline-derived CDR1 and CDR2 are SGHDN and FVKESK. The CDR3 DNA follows: TGTGCCAGCAGCCAGGGAGGGCTGGAAGCTTTCTTT. Its translation: CASSQGGLEAFF.

The rearrangement links TRBV4-1 to TRBJ2-2; 10 nucleotides line up with TRBD1. Trimming took 4 bases from V and 4 from J; bases not matched to a gene: 3. CDR1 is MGHRA and CDR2 is YSYEKL in the germline V gene. The CDR3 is made up of 15 amino acids. The CDR3 protein is CASSPDRGSTGELFF. The CDR3, as DNA: TGCGCCAGCAGCCCGGACAGGGGGAGCACCGGGGAGCTGTTTTTT.

The J gene is TRBJ2-1, the V gene TRBV18; 9 bases are shared with TRBD2. The trim removed 0 bases at V and 8 bases at J, leaving 8 bases unmatched. The CDR3 consists of 16 residues. Germline CDR1 is KGHSH and CDR2 is LQKENI. CDR3 DNA: TGTGCCAGCTCACCACCGGGACTAGCATGGGTCGATGAGCAGTTCTTC. Translating gives CASSPPGLAWVDEQFF.

V is TRBV18 and J is TRBJ1-2; tentatively, D is TRBD1 (5 bases). Trimming shortened V by 0 bases and J by 3 bases, and 8 bases separated the two germline ends. The CDR3 spans 14 residues. Germline V gene data show CDR1 as KGHSH and CDR2 as LQKENI. CDR3 amino acids: CASSPPLGDYGYTF. In DNA, the CDR3 is TGTGCCAGCTCACCACCTCTAGGGGACTATGGCTACACCTTC.

The rearrangement uses TRBV6-5 and TRBJ1-1; TRBD1 might be the D (6 bases). Germline V lookup: CDR1 MNHEY, CDR2 SVGAGI. V lost 8 bases and J lost 1, with 14 bases in between. The CDR3 totals 14 residues. CDR3 loop: CASCQRTANTEAFF. Here the CDR3 DNA reads TGTGCCAGCTGTCAGAGGACAGCGAACACTGAAGCTTTCTTT.

This clone was observed a handful of times. The chain uses TRBV7-9 and TRBJ2-1, with D possibly TRBD2 on 6 matching bases. The germline V gene has CDR1 SEHNR and CDR2 FQNEAQ (reference sequence). The V and J ends lost 7 bases and 7 bases respectively, with 14 bases between them. CDR3 length equals 13 residues. CDR3: CASKTQRENEQFF. CDR3 in DNA: TGTGCCAGCAAAACCCAACGGGAGAATGAGCAGTTCTTC.